The 14 T cell receptor beta chains below all came from one sample that was sequenced in a study of shared clonotypes between healthy human individuals. Profiled with immunoSEQ multiplex PCR; TCRdb holds only in-frame clones, not every one. The sample carries some 600,000 clones, approximately 96% recorded once. Naive CD8 cells, CD45RO-negative and positively selected for CCR7, excluded terminally differentiated effector memory CD45RA+ cells. Sequenced input: naive CD8+ T cells sorted from blood. All receptors derive from a woman under 40 in good health.

This clone was recorded once. The V gene is TRBV4-1, the J gene TRBJ2-1, with TRBD1 matching over 7 bases. Per the germline V gene, CDR1 is MGHRA and CDR2 is YSYEKL. CDR3 length: 16 amino acids. V shed 2 bases and J 0 bases; nucleotides not matched to a gene: 4. The CDR3 DNA reads as TGCGCCAGCAGCCAATCGGACAGGAGCTCCTACAATGAGCAGTTCTTC. Its translation: CASSQSDRSSYNEQFF.

The gene calls are TRBV27 and TRBJ2-1; 7 positions agree with TRBD2. Germline assignment: CDR1 MNHEY and CDR2 SMNVEV (reference sequence). Trimming took 7 bases from V and 7 from J; bases not matched to a gene: 4. This CDR3 is built from 12 residues. The CDR3 spells CASMQAGNEQFF. The CDR3 DNA reads TGTGCCAGCATGCAAGCGGGAAATGAGCAGTTCTTC.

The V gene is TRBV10-1, the J gene TRBJ2-2; 9 nucleotides match TRBD1. CDR1 WNHNN and CDR2 SYGVQD come from the germline V gene (reference sequence). The CDR3 is made up of 14 amino acids. V lost 6 bases, J lost 5 bases, and 4 bases stayed unmatched. For the CDR3, the DNA is TGCGCCAGCAGAGCGGGACAGGGAACCGGGGAGCTGTTTTTT. The encoded protein is CASRAGQGTGELFF.

The V gene is TRBV7-3, the J gene TRBJ2-3; 9 positions agree with TRBD2. Trimming cost V 3 bases and J 0 bases; bases outside gene matches: 1. This CDR3 comprises 15 residues. In germline, CDR1 is SGHTA, CDR2 FQGTGA. The CDR3 DNA is TGTGCCAGCAGCTTTACTAGCGGGAGCACAGATACGCAGTATTTT. This encodes CASSFTSGSTDTQYF.

The rearrangement joins TRBV5-6 to TRBJ1-5; no clear D. Germline V CDR1 and CDR2: SGHDT, YYEEEE. Between the trimmed V and J ends, which lost 0 bases and 5 bases, there was a span of 6 bases. This CDR3 comprises 13 residues. CDR3 nucleotide sequence: TGTGCCAGCAGCTTGGCTGCGCATCAGCCCCAGCATTTT. Amino acids: CASSLAAHQPQHF.

This chain uses TRBV10-1 with TRBJ2-4; 8 bases are shared with TRBD1. CDR1 and CDR2 from the germline V gene are WNHNN and SYGVQD (reference sequence). V shed 4 bases and J 6 bases; nucleotides not matched to a gene: 5. This CDR3 has 14 residues. The CDR3 DNA is TGCGCCAGCAGTGGGGAAGACAGGGGAAACATTCAGTACTTC. Amino acids: CASSGEDRGNIQYF.

The rearrangement joins TRBV7-2 to TRBJ2-1; D remains unclear. This CDR3 spans 12 amino acids. Trimming removed 3 bases at V and 7 bases at J, with 7 bases between. Germline assignment: CDR1 SGHTA and CDR2 FQGNSA. The CDR3 sequence: CASSFVSNEQFF. The CDR3, as DNA: TGTGCCAGCAGCTTCGTTTCGAATGAGCAGTTCTTC.

This chain connects TRBV5-1 to TRBJ2-7; 10 nucleotides line up with TRBD2. The CDR3 totals 14 residues. The trim removed 4 bases at V and 2 bases at J, leaving 3 bases unmatched. Germline V gene lookup returns CDR1 SGHRS and CDR2 YFSETQ. The CDR3 DNA reads as TGCGCCAGCAGCGACACTAGCGGGACCTACGAGCAGTACTTC. Encoded protein: CASSDTSGTYEQYF.

V and J are TRBV28 and TRBJ1-4; no firm D call. V was clipped by 6 bases and J by 0 bases, with 14 bases between them. Germline V gene sequence: CDR1 MDHEN, CDR2 SYDVKM. The CDR3 spans 16 residues. The CDR3 sequence: CASRFPPHSTNEKLFF. The CDR3 DNA follows: TGTGCCAGCAGATTCCCACCACATTCAACTAATGAAAAACTGTTTTTT.

J is TRBJ2-1 and V is TRBV7-8; the D is unclear. Germline values: CDR1 SGHVS, CDR2 FQNEAQ. The V gene lost 0 bases and the J gene lost 7 bases, with 16 bases spanning the gap. The length of the CDR3 is 16 residues. The DNA for the CDR3 is TGTGCCAGCAGCTTAGCGCGATCAAAGGATAGGAATGAGCAGTTCTTC. This translates into CASSLARSKDRNEQFF.

The gene calls are TRBV7-8 and TRBJ1-4; TRBD1 is a possible D gene (5 bases). Germline CDR1 reads SGHVS; CDR2 reads FQNEAQ. Trimming took off 4 bases at V and 5 bases at J, with 8 bases between the two ends. This CDR3 has 13 amino acids. The CDR3 region has the DNA TGTGCCAGCAGCTCCAGGGTGAATGAAAAACTGTTTTTT. The encoded protein is CASSSRVNEKLFF.

This chain uses TRBV5-6 with TRBJ2-1; no firm D call. Germline CDR1 SGHDT, CDR2 YYEEEE. This CDR3 comprises 13 residues. Between the trimmed V and J ends, which lost 3 bases and 4 bases, there was a span of 8 bases. Written as DNA, the CDR3 is TGTGCCAGCAGCTCGGCGATGTACAATGAGCAGTTCTTC. Its protein is CASSSAMYNEQFF.

The CDR3 DNA reads TGTGCCAGCAGCAAAGCTACCGGGAGGCCCCCCTACAATGAGCAGTTCTTC. As protein: CASSKATGRPPYNEQFF. The chain carries TRBV21-1 and TRBJ2-1; the table's D call, TRBD2, has no DNA check behind it. TRBV21-1 is tagged as a pseudogene. The CDR3 is made up of 17 amino acids.

The chain recombines TRBV28 with TRBJ2-2; D may be TRBD1 (5 bases). This CDR3 spans 15 amino acids. V was trimmed by 7 bases and J by 7 bases, leaving 19 bases between them. In germline, CDR1 is MDHEN, CDR2 SYDVKM. The CDR3 nucleotides read TGTGCCAGCACCTTGACAGTACCCCTGGGCGGGGAGCTGTTTTTT. Protein: CASTLTVPLGGELFF.